One sample yielded the 5 T cell receptor beta chains listed below, sequenced in a study of long-term antiretroviral therapy in people with HIV. The immunoSEQ assay was v3.0, run at survey level. Sequenced by immunoSEQ multiplex PCR; TCRdb stores in-frame clones only, minus some. The table shows 15,000 to 20,000 clones, with roughly 72% occurring only once. This specimen was unsorted PBMCs, taken approximately 2.5 years before starting antiretroviral therapy. The receptor set was obtained from a woman aged 45-65 years with HIV.

The rearrangement links TRBV5-1 to TRBJ1-1; 8 bases agree with TRBD1. The germline gives CDR1 SGHRS, CDR2 YFSETQ. V lost 4 bases and J lost 5; bases outside the gene matches: 7. The CDR3 loop spans 14 amino acids. CDR3 residues: CASSPTGGWTEAFF. DNA for the CDR3: TGCGCCAGCAGCCCAACAGGGGGTTGGACTGAAGCTTTCTTT.

V gene TRBV7-8 combines with J gene TRBJ1-6, with 10 bases that match TRBD1. V lost 5 bases and J lost 7; bases outside the gene matches: 5. CDR3 size: 15 residues. Per germline, CDR1 SGHVS and CDR2 FQNEAQ. CDR3 sequence (DNA): TGTGCCAGCAGCCCGCGGGACAGGGGAAATTCACCCCTCCACTTT. This translates into CASSPRDRGNSPLHF.

V gene TRBV9 combines with J gene TRBJ2-2; D is uncertain. CDR3 length: 13 amino acids. The germline CDR1 and CDR2 sequences are SGDLS and YYNGEE. Trimming removed 3 bases from V and 0 bases from J, with 3 bases in between. The CDR3 region is CASSATNTGELFF. DNA of the CDR3: TGTGCCAGCAGCGCCACGAACACCGGGGAGCTGTTTTTT.

The chain uses TRBV30 and TRBJ2-4; the match to TRBD2 covers 13 bases. The CDR3 sequence is 14 residues long. Germline CDR1 and CDR2: GTSNPN and SVGIG (reference sequence). V was pared by 5 bases and J by 8 bases, with 6 bases of the junction left unmatched. Here the CDR3 reads CAWERTSGGDIQYF. For the CDR3, the DNA is TGTGCCTGGGAAAGGACTAGCGGGGGTGACATTCAGTACTTC.

The J gene is TRBJ1-5, the V gene TRBV28; no firm D call. V was clipped by 5 bases and J by 0 bases, with 8 bases between them. Germline V lookup: CDR1 MDHEN, CDR2 SYDVKM. The CDR3 spans 14 residues. The CDR3 nucleotides read TGTGCCAGCAGTCCTAGATATAGCAATCAGCCCCAGCATTTT. Its translation: CASSPRYSNQPQHF.